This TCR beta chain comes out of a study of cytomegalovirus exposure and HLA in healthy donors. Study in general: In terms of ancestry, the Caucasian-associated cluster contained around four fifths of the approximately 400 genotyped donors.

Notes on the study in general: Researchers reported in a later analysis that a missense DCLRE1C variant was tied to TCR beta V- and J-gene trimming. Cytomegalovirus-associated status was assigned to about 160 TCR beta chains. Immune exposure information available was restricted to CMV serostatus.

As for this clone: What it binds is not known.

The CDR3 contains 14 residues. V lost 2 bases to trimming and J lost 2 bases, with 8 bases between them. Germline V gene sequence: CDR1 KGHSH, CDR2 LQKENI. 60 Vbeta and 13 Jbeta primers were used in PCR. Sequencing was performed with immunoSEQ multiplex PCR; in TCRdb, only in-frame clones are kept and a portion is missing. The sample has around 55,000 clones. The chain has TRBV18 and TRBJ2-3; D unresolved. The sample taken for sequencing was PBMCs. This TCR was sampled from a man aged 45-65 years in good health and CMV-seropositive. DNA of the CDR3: TGTGCCAGCTCACCATCAACTACCACAGATACGCAGTATTTT. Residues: CASSPSTTTDTQYF.